Below, 27 T cell receptor beta chains from the same sample are listed, as sequenced in a study of blood T cells in healthy people across ages. Primed by a sample-barcoded 5' primer and a J-beta primer mix, a second PCR proceeded for about 6 to 11 cycles. A single record per CDR3 protein comes from TCRdb applying MiXCR to the 5' RACE reads. This table holds under 850,000 distinct CDR3 sequences, around 36% found once. Sequences were obtained from blood. Every receptor here comes from a man younger than 30 in good health.

V gene TRBV25-1 combines with J gene TRBJ2-7, with D possibly TRBD2 on 6 matching bases. Germline loops: CDR1 MGHDK, CDR2 SYGVNS. The CDR3 has 14 amino acids. V lost 1 base, J lost 7 bases, and 14 bases lay in between. The CDR3 DNA is TGTGCCAGCAGTGAATCCCTTGGGAGGAATGAGCAGTACTTC. It codes for CASSESLGRNEQYF.

This clonotype was detected once. The CDR3 DNA follows: TGTGCCAGCAGCTTATTTGTCCACGAGCAGTACTTC. Its translation: CASSLFVHEQYF. V and J are TRBV13 and TRBJ2-1, with D unresolved. The J call may be wrong; the DNA end is better matched by TRBJ2-7. In germline, CDR1 is PRHDT, CDR2 FYEKMQ (reference sequence). The CDR3 has 12 amino acids.

J is TRBJ1-6 and V is TRBV20-1; 7 bases match TRBD1. CDR1 is DFQATT, CDR2 SNEGSKA, per germline (reference sequence). The CDR3 has 12 amino acids. With 2 bases clipped from V and 10 bases from J, the junction kept 2 bases outside the gene matches. CDR3 loop: CSARQGGSPLHF. CDR3 nucleotides: TGCAGTGCTAGACAGGGGGGATCACCCCTCCACTTT.

This rearrangement joins TRBV20-1 to TRBJ2-7; D perhaps matches TRBD2 (6 bases). The CDR3 consists of 13 residues. Trimming took off 5 bases at V and 4 bases at J, with 15 bases between the two ends. Germline CDR1 and CDR2: DFQATT and SNEGSKA (reference sequence). The CDR3 DNA reads as TGCAGTGCTTCCGCCGGGGGAAGGTACGAGCAGTACTTC. Its translation is CSASAGGRYEQYF.

This chain connects TRBV7-2 to TRBJ2-7; 8 nucleotides align to TRBD2. Germline V lookup: CDR1 SGHTA, CDR2 FQGNSA. The junction had 6 bases not matched to a gene; V was cut back by 0 bases and J by 2 bases. This CDR3 is 16 amino acids long. The CDR3 loop is CASSLASRAGAYEQYF. In DNA, the CDR3 is TGTGCCAGCAGCTTAGCGTCTCGAGCGGGGGCCTACGAGCAGTACTTC.

This chain connects TRBV20-1 to TRBJ2-1; 8 bases are a match to TRBD2. V shed 5 bases, J shed 7 bases, and the junction held 16 bases outside the gene matches. Germline loops: CDR1 DFQATT, CDR2 SNEGSKA (reference sequence). This CDR3 comprises 16 residues. The CDR3 spells CSASPGGGRRLNEQFF. CDR3 DNA: TGCAGTGCTTCCCCCGGGGGGGGGCGTCGTTTAAATGAGCAGTTCTTC.

Points on this clonotype: This could be a read error, since a much larger clone is one nucleotide away. The CDR3 region is CATSITGNEQYF. The CDR3 DNA reads as TGTGCCACCAGCATTACGGGGAATGAGCAGTACTTC. The chain is built from TRBV15 and TRBJ2-5, with D maybe TRBD2 (5 bases). CDR3 length: 12 residues. CDR1 LNHNV and CDR2 YYDKDF come from the germline V gene (reference sequence). Trimming removed 4 bases from V and 11 bases from J, with 14 bases in between.

Notes on this clonotype: A much larger clone differs by one base, so this may be a read error. The chain joins TRBV5-6 to TRBJ2-5; the D gene is possibly TRBD1 (5 bases). The CDR3 sequence is 14 residues long. CDR1 is SGHDT and CDR2 is YYEEEE in the germline V gene. CDR3 bases: TGTGCCAGCAACTTGGGGCCAGCGCAAGAGACCCAGTACTTC. Translation: CASNLGPAQETQYF.

The rearrangement uses TRBV20-1 and TRBJ1-5; TRBD1 might be the D (5 bases). Trimming shortened V by 6 bases and J by 1 base, and 13 bases separated the two germline ends. The germline gives CDR1 DFQATT, CDR2 SNEGSKA (reference sequence). There are 14 residues in the CDR3. The CDR3 DNA reads as TGCAGTGCCCCAGGACAAACGAGCAATCAGCCCCAGCATTTT. Protein: CSAPGQTSNQPQHF.

As concerns this clonotype: Possible read error: a much larger clone is one base away. The V call is TRBV4-3, the J call TRBJ2-5, with no clear D. The germline gives CDR1 LGHNA, CDR2 YSLEER. Trimming pared 2 bases from V and 3 bases from J, leaving 13 bases between. The CDR3 is 15 residues long. DNA of the CDR3: TGCGCCAGCAGCCAAAACTGTGGTCAGGAAGAGACCCAGTACTTC. This sequence encodes CASSQNCGQEETQYF.

Comment on this clonotype: A much larger clone sits a single nucleotide away, making a read error possible. The chain joins TRBV3-1 to TRBJ2-5, with D uncertain. The closer fit of TRBJ2-1 to the DNA end suggests the J call may be wrong. In germline, CDR1 is LGHDT, CDR2 YNNKEL (reference sequence). The CDR3 has 15 residues. This CDR3 is CASSQDGRYQETQFF. CDR3 nucleotide sequence: TGTGCCAGCAGCCAAGATGGCCGGTACCAAGAGACCCAGTTCTTC.

With respect to this clonotype: The junction differs from germline at one of its ends, possibly a read error. This chain connects TRBV4-1 to TRBJ2-1, with D perhaps matching TRBD1 or TRBD2 (5 bases each). The CDR3 has 16 amino acids. The germline V gene has CDR1 MGHRA and CDR2 YSYEKL. DNA for the CDR3: TGCGTCAGCAGCCAAGGGGCGGAGCGGTACTGCAATGAGCAGTTCTTC. Protein sequence: CVSSQGAERYCNEQFF.

This chain uses TRBV5-1 with TRBJ2-3; the match to TRBD1 covers 7 bases. Unmatched junction bases numbered 14, after V lost 3 bases and J lost 7 bases. The germline gives CDR1 SGHRS, CDR2 YFSETQ. CDR3 size: 16 residues. CDR3 sequence: CASSSEPTGMLNTQYF. CDR3 nucleotide sequence: TGCGCCAGCAGCTCCGAACCGACAGGGATGTTGAATACGCAGTATTTT.

The J gene is TRBJ1-6, the V gene TRBV9; the D gene is possibly TRBD1 (5 bases). Trimming removed 4 bases from V and 3 bases from J, with 20 bases in between. There are 18 residues in the CDR3. Germline CDR1 SGDLS, CDR2 YYNGEE. CDR3 sequence reads: CASSTQGASGDYNSPLHF. The DNA for the CDR3 is TGTGCCAGCAGCACCCAAGGGGCCTCCGGGGACTATAATTCACCCCTCCACTTT.

This clonotype was counted between two and nine times. This sequence joins TRBV10-3 and TRBJ1-2; D remains ambiguous. CDR1 and CDR2 from the germline V gene are ENHRY and SYGVKD. The ends were cut back, 6 bases at V and 7 bases at J, with 18 bases in the middle. The CDR3 is 14 residues long. This CDR3 reads CAISNGGGSRGYTF. CDR3 coding DNA: TGTGCCATCAGCAACGGCGGAGGAAGTCGTGGCTACACCTTC.

The rearrangement joins TRBV4-1 to TRBJ2-1; possibly TRBD2 for D (7 bases). Trimming took 1 base from V and 6 from J, leaving 16 bases between them. The CDR3 covers 16 residues. Germline CDR1 and CDR2: MGHRA and YSYEKL. The CDR3 DNA is TGCGCCAGCAGCCAAGGGTTGGGGGGGCTCTTCAATGAGCAGTTCTTC. Translated: CASSQGLGGLFNEQFF.

This clonotype was seen only a few times. CDR3 sequence (DNA): TGCGCCAGCAGCCAAGATCCTCCGCGGGGATTGAACACCGGGGAGCTGTTTTTT. Translation: CASSQDPPRGLNTGELFF. The chain has TRBV4-3 and TRBJ2-2; D might be TRBD2 (6 bases). The CDR3 sequence is 18 residues long. V lost 0 bases and J lost 1, with 15 bases in between. The germline gives CDR1 LGHNA, CDR2 YSLEER.

Ten or more counts support this clonotype. The rearrangement uses TRBV27 and TRBJ2-7; D perhaps matches TRBD1 (6 bases). Trimming took off 1 base at V and 2 bases at J, with 9 bases between the two ends. Germline loops: CDR1 MNHEY, CDR2 SMNVEV (reference sequence). The CDR3 spans 14 residues. The CDR3 is CASSLFQGPYEQYF. As DNA, the CDR3 is TGTGCCAGCAGTTTATTTCAGGGGCCCTACGAGCAGTACTTC.

CDR3 DNA: TGTGCCAGCAGCTTAGGAACGTTTGACGATACGCAGTATTTT. Translation: CASSLGTFDDTQYF. The chain joins TRBV7-9 to TRBJ2-3; D call uncertain. Germline values: CDR1 SEHNR, CDR2 FQNEAQ (reference sequence). The CDR3 extends over 14 amino acids. Between the trimmed V and J ends, which lost 1 base and 6 bases, there was a span of 11 bases.

Notes on this clonotype: At one boundary the junction diverges from the germline segment, which might be a read error. V gene TRBV7-6 combines with J gene TRBJ1-2; D remains ambiguous. The CDR3 has 13 amino acids. Germline V gene sequence: CDR1 SGHVS, CDR2 FNYEAQ. The DNA of the CDR3 is TGTGCCGGCAGCGAAAGGTCGGGGAACGGCTACACCTTC. This sequence encodes CAGSERSGNGYTF.

This clonotype was counted once. A much more abundant neighbour one base away suggests this may be a read error. CDR3 DNA: TGTGCCAGCAGTGGGACAGGGAATTCACCCCCCCACTTT. Translating it yields CASSGTGNSPPHF. The V gene is TRBV6-2 or TRBV6-3, the J gene TRBJ1-6, with 9 nucleotides matching TRBD1. Germline V CDR1 and CDR2: MNHEY, SVGEGT. The CDR3 has 13 amino acids.

There are a few counts of this clonotype. This sequence joins TRBV9 and TRBJ1-5; unclear D gene. V gave up 0 bases and J gave up 6 bases, with 7 bases separating them. The CDR3 is made up of 13 amino acids. CDR1 is SGDLS and CDR2 is YYNGEE in the germline V gene. CDR3 coding DNA: TGTGCCAGCAGCGTAGATTCGGGTCAGCCCCAGCATTTT. It translates to CASSVDSGQPQHF.

This clonotype showed up many times. The chain is built from TRBV5-1 and TRBJ1-2; 8 bases map to TRBD1. The CDR3 is 14 amino acids. J gave up 5 bases and V 4 bases, and 7 bases lay outside the gene matches. From germline, CDR1 is SGHRS and CDR2 YFSETQ. The DNA for the CDR3 is TGCGCCAGCAGCCCCGCGGGACAGGAGTATGGCTACACCTTC. It specifies CASSPAGQEYGYTF.

The rearrangement uses TRBV12-3 or TRBV12-4 and TRBJ2-4, with TRBD1 matching 10 bases. Near its end, the DNA agrees better with TRBJ2-7, so the J call may be wrong. The CDR3 runs 15 residues. CDR3: CASSLQDRGVYEQYF. For the CDR3, the DNA is TGTGCCAGCAGTCTCCAGGACAGGGGGGTCTACGAGCAGTACTTC.

This chain connects TRBV18 to TRBJ2-3; a possible D gene is TRBD2 (6 bases). Germline V lookup: CDR1 KGHSH, CDR2 LQKENI. Trimming pared 1 base from V and 0 bases from J, leaving 20 bases between. The CDR3 sequence is 19 residues long. DNA for the CDR3: TGTGCCAGCTCACCACTTCCGATTATTTGGGCGGGAAGCACAGATACGCAGTATTTT. This sequence encodes CASSPLPIIWAGSTDTQYF.

The rearrangement links TRBV5-4 to TRBJ2-3; D is perhaps TRBD2 (5 bases). Germline CDR1 is SGHNT and CDR2 is YYREEE (reference sequence). Trimming left V 4 bases short and J 2 bases short, with 14 bases between. The CDR3 loop spans 15 amino acids. The CDR3 DNA is TGTGCCAGCAGCCACCGGGATAGACACACAGATACGCAGTATTTT. Protein product: CASSHRDRHTDTQYF.

This clonotype was found a few times. The CDR3 protein is CASTRTGTTQETQYF. CDR3 bases: TGTGCCAGCACCCGGACCGGGACAACGCAAGAGACCCAGTACTTC. The chain couples TRBV7-2 to TRBJ2-5, with a weak D call TRBD1 (6 bases). Germline V CDR1 and CDR2: SGHTA, FQGNSA. The CDR3 loop spans 15 amino acids. Trimming removed 7 bases at V and 2 bases at J, with 17 bases between.